This T cell receptor beta chain was sequenced in a study of T cell responses to AZD1222 COVID-19 vaccine. Study summary: The analysis combined second doses at about 4 or about 12 weeks.

Measured with immunoSEQ multiplex PCR; TCRdb has only the in-frame clones, and not every one. Of about 160,000 clones in the sample, around 93% are singletons; the top ten hold 4% to 5.5%. This clone was picked up one time. Its antigen is not identified. The junction had 4 bases not matched to a gene; V was cut back by 4 bases and J by 4 bases. Per germline, CDR1 MGHDK and CDR2 SYGVNS. The CDR3 extends over 14 amino acids. Study outcomes and limitations: Clonal diversity was possibly underestimated; the donors were predominantly white British and more often female. CD4 TCRs linked to vaccination spanned spike, dominating at 160-218 and 743-854.

This TCR came from an adult in good health. The V and J genes are TRBV25-1 and TRBJ1-5, with 7 bases aligning to TRBD1. The sample in question was peripheral blood, obtained on day 0 of AZD1222 vaccination. CDR3 in DNA: TGTGCCAGCAGTGCCGGGACAGTTAATCAGCCCCAGCATTTT. Protein sequence: CASSAGTVNQPQHF.